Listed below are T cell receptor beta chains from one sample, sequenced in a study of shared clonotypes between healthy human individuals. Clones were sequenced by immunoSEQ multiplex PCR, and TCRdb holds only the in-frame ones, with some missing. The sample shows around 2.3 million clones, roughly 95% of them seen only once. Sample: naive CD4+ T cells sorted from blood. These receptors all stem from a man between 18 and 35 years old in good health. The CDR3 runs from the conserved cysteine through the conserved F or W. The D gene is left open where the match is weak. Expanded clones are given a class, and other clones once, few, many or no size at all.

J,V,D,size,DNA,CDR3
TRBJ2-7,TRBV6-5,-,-,TGTGCCAGCAGGCAACCGTATATCGGGGGCGAGCAGTACTTC,CASRQPYIGGEQYF
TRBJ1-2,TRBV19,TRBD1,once,TGTGCCAGTATAAGTGGGACAGGGCAAAGAGTTGGCTACACCTTC,CASISGTGQRVGYTF
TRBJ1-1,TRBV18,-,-,TGTGCCAGCTCACCACCGACGGGGGGGAGCACTGAAGCTTTCTTT,CASSPPTGGSTEAFF
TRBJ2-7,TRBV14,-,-,TGTGCCAGCAGCCAAAGAGCACAAAGCTCCTACGAGCAGTACTTC,CASSQRAQSSYEQYF
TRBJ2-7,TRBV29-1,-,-,TGCAGCGTTCTTATTGGGGATTACGACGAGCAGTACTTC,CSVLIGDYDEQYF
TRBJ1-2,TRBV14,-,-,TGTGCCAGCAGCCAAGATGCTTCAGGAGGGTATTTCAACTATGGCTACACCTTC,CASSQDASGGYFNYGYTF
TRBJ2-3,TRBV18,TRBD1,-,TGTGCCAGCTTCCAGGGGGTGAGCACAGATACGCAGTATTTT,CASFQGVSTDTQYF
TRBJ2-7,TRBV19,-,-,TGTGCCAGTAGTATTGTAGGACAGACCTACGAGCAGTACTTC,CASSIVGQTYEQYF
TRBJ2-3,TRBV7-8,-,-,TGTGCCAGCAGCTCGCAAACCGGGGGCACAGATACGCAGTATTTT,CASSSQTGGTDTQYF
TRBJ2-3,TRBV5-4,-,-,TGTGCCAGCAGCTTGGGAAGTGAAGATACGCAGTATTTT,CASSLGSEDTQYF
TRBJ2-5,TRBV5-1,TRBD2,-,TGCGCCAGCAGCTCCGTCCCGACTAGCAGCGGGGGGGGAGAGACCCAGTACTTC,CASSSVPTSSGGGETQYF
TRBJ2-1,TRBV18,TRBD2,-,TGTGCCAGCTCACCACGGCTAGGACTAGCGGGAGTAGTTAATGAGCAGTTCTTC,CASSPRLGLAGVVNEQFF